Each of the 2 T cell receptor beta chains below was sequenced from the same sample in a study of beta chain features in type 1 diabetes. Investigators reverse transcribed all isolated RNA, so they sequenced expressed TCRB transcripts. The repertoire was sequenced with immunoSEQ multiplex PCR; TCRdb's copy has only in-frame clones and lacks some. The sample shows 200,000 to 250,000 clones, 9.6% of them seen only once. Sequencing was done on a sample of naive CD4+ T cells from blood. All receptors come from a woman between 18 and 30 years old in good health.

The V call is TRBV5-1, the J call TRBJ2-1; D gene uncertain. This CDR3 comprises 15 residues. CDR1 and CDR2 (germline): SGHRS, YFSETQ. V was trimmed by 2 bases and J by 0 bases, leaving 9 bases between them. Here the CDR3 DNA reads TGCGCCAGCAGCTTTTTGAGGAGCTCCTACAATGAGCAGTTCTTC. Translating it yields CASSFLRSSYNEQFF.

This clone was observed at least ten times. The CDR3, as DNA: TGTGCCATCAGTCAGGAAGCCAAAAACATTCAGTACTTC. Protein: CAISQEAKNIQYF. J is TRBJ2-4 and V is TRBV10-3; D not certain. Trimming took off 5 bases at V and 0 bases at J, with 5 bases between the two ends. Germline lookup yields CDR1 ENHRY and CDR2 SYGVKD. The CDR3 covers 13 residues.